The 32 T cell receptor beta chains reported below all come from one sample, sequenced in a study of control samples from healthy donors and cancer patients. Assay: immunoSEQ multiplex PCR; the TCRdb copy retains only in-frame clones and omits some. The sample records fewer than 65,000 clones, approximately 89% being singletons. Material: PBMCs. These receptors were obtained from a man between 35 and 55 years old with colorectal cancer.

The rearrangement links TRBV6-1 to TRBJ2-2, with 8 bases that match TRBD1. The CDR3 runs 16 residues. V shed 2 bases, J shed 4 bases, and the junction held 6 bases outside the gene matches. Germline V gene lookup returns CDR1 MNHNS and CDR2 SASEGT. The CDR3 protein is CASSEWTGMGTGELFF. CDR3 coding DNA: TGTGCCAGCAGTGAATGGACAGGGATGGGCACCGGGGAGCTGTTTTTT.

This chain joins TRBV27 and TRBJ1-1; D may be TRBD1 (5 bases). Germline CDR1 reads MNHEY; CDR2 reads SMNVEV (reference sequence). The CDR3 runs to 14 residues. Trimming left V 6 bases short and J 4 bases short, with 15 bases between. The CDR3 DNA follows: TGTGCCAGCAGCCCGGGACGGGGAGCCACTGAAGCTTTCTTT. This sequence encodes CASSPGRGATEAFF.

This chain uses TRBV27 with TRBJ2-1; D is possibly TRBD2 (6 bases). The V end lost 3 bases, the J end lost 4 bases, and 16 bases lay between the germline ends. Germline V gives CDR1 MNHEY, CDR2 SMNVEV (reference sequence). The CDR3 runs 16 residues. The CDR3 DNA sequence: TGTGCCAGCAGTTTTGGGCCGGGAGTGGGTTACAATGAGCAGTTCTTC. Its translation: CASSFGPGVGYNEQFF.

The gene calls are TRBV27 and TRBJ2-2, with TRBD2 identical over 14 bases. The CDR3 runs 18 residues. From germline, CDR1 is MNHEY and CDR2 SMNVEV (reference sequence). Trimming cost V 5 bases and J 3 bases; bases outside gene matches: 8. The DNA of the CDR3 is TGTGCCAGCAGTCAAGGACTAGCGGGAGGACCCGACACCGGGGAGCTGTTTTTT. Its protein product is CASSQGLAGGPDTGELFF.

The genes are TRBV10-3 and TRBJ2-5, with D uncertain. V lost 4 bases, J lost 2 bases, and 20 bases lay in between. In germline, CDR1 is ENHRY, CDR2 SYGVKD. The CDR3 is 17 residues long. The CDR3 is CAISAVSTKILQETQYF. In DNA, the CDR3 is TGTGCCATCAGTGCGGTCAGTACCAAAATTTTACAAGAGACCCAGTACTTC.

This clone has more than one count but fewer than ten. The chain employs TRBV4-1 and TRBJ1-1; maybe TRBD1 (6 bases). This CDR3 has 13 amino acids. CDR1 is MGHRA, CDR2 YSYEKL, per germline. V shed 4 bases and J shed 8 bases, with 14 bases lying between them. CDR3 in DNA: TGCGCCAGCAGCCCCGCGACCGGGACAGAAGCTTTCTTT. It yields the protein CASSPATGTEAFF.

In nucleotides, the CDR3 is TGTGCCAGCAGCTTCCAGCTAGAAACCTACGAGCAGTACTTC. Its protein is CASSFQLETYEQYF. The chain couples TRBV5-6 to TRBJ2-7; D remains unclear. CDR3 length: 14 amino acids. Germline V gene sequence: CDR1 SGHDT, CDR2 YYEEEE. V lost 2 bases and J 2 bases, leaving 11 bases between the germline ends.

The chain carries TRBV5-1 and TRBJ1-2; D is possibly TRBD1 (5 bases). V dropped 4 bases and J dropped 1 base, with 20 bases sitting between them. The CDR3 has 17 amino acids. The germline V gene has CDR1 SGHRS and CDR2 YFSETQ. The CDR3 nucleotides read TGCGCCAGCAGCCCCTGGCGGGGCATGGAAATTAACTATGGCTACACCTTC. Amino acids: CASSPWRGMEINYGYTF.

The sample holds a few counts of this clone. This chain links TRBV2 with TRBJ2-7; 9 nucleotides align to TRBD2. This CDR3 contains 16 residues. CDR1 and CDR2 (germline): SNHLY, FYNNEI. The junction had 14 bases not matched to a gene; V was cut back by 7 bases and J by 4 bases. DNA for the CDR3: TGTGCCAGCACCGCAGGTCGACTAGCGGTGCGATACGAGCAGTACTTC. It translates to CASTAGRLAVRYEQYF.

The chain has TRBV7-9 and TRBJ1-1, with a possible D match to TRBD1 (6 bases). Germline lookup yields CDR1 SEHNR and CDR2 FQNEAQ (reference sequence). Trimming removed 1 base from V and 5 bases from J, with 11 bases in between. This CDR3 has 14 amino acids. The CDR3 loop reads CASSLVTGWTEAFF. The CDR3, as DNA: TGTGCCAGCAGCTTAGTAACAGGGTGGACTGAAGCTTTCTTT. Combining the CDR3 with reference TRBV7-9 and TRBJ1-1 gives the whole variable domain DTGVSQNPRHKITKRGQNVTFRCDPISEHNRLYWYRQTLGQGPEFLTYFQNEAQLEKSRLLSDRFSAERPKGSFSTLEIQRTEQGDSAMYLCASSLVTGWTEAFFGQGTRLTVV.

The DNA for the CDR3 is TGTGCCAGCAGCTTGGGCTTGACAGATACGCAGTATTTT. It yields the protein CASSLGLTDTQYF. This chain connects TRBV5-4 to TRBJ2-3; D is ambiguous. V dropped 0 bases and J dropped 3 bases, with 5 bases sitting between them. Germline lookup yields CDR1 SGHNT and CDR2 YYREEE (reference sequence). The CDR3 has 13 amino acids.

The J gene is TRBJ1-5, the V gene TRBV29-1; a possible D gene is TRBD1 (6 bases). The germline V and J ends were trimmed by 5 bases and 0 bases, with 11 bases remaining between them. The CDR3 loop spans 14 amino acids. The V gene's germline CDR1 is SQVTM and CDR2 ANQGSEA. The CDR3 is CSVSQGSSNQPQHF. CDR3 coding DNA: TGCAGCGTTTCACAGGGTTCTAGCAATCAGCCCCAGCATTTT. Together with reference TRBV29-1 and TRBJ1-5, the CDR3 gives the full variable domain: SAVISQKPSRDICQRGTSLTIQCQVDSQVTMMFWYRQQPGQSLTLIATANQGSEATYESGFVIDKFPISRPNLTFSTLTVSNMSPEDSSIYLCSVSQGSSNQPQHFGDGTRLSIL.

The genes are TRBV7-8 and TRBJ2-5; tentative D call: TRBD2 (6 bases). Germline V gene lookup returns CDR1 SGHVS and CDR2 FQNEAQ. V lost 1 base, J lost 11 bases, and 11 bases lay in between. The CDR3 consists of 12 residues. The CDR3, as DNA: TGTGCCAGCAGCTTAGATGGGAGGAGGCAGTACTTC. Amino acids: CASSLDGRRQYF.

This chain links TRBV4-1 with TRBJ1-6; 7 bases are shared with TRBD1. The CDR3 runs to 16 residues. After removal of 1 base from V and 6 bases from J, the junction contained 6 bases not matched to a gene. CDR1 is MGHRA, CDR2 YSYEKL, per germline. The CDR3 spells CASSQGPGTANSPLHF. DNA for the CDR3: TGCGCCAGCAGCCAAGGCCCCGGGACAGCTAATTCACCCCTCCACTTT.

This sequence joins TRBV27 and TRBJ2-7, with a tentative D call TRBD2 (6 bases). CDR3 length: 12 residues. Germline assignment: CDR1 MNHEY and CDR2 SMNVEV (reference sequence). V lost 2 bases, J lost 6 bases, and 8 bases lay in between. CDR3: CASSLRGGEQYF. CDR3 DNA: TGTGCCAGCAGTTTAAGGGGAGGCGAGCAGTACTTC.

The chain's CDR3 is CASSSEGHTTYEQYF. The DNA for the CDR3 is TGTGCCAGCAGCTCGGAGGGACACACCACCTACGAGCAGTACTTC. The chain couples TRBV5-5 to TRBJ2-7, with D perhaps given as TRBD1 or TRBD2 (6 bases each). Trimming pared 3 bases from V and 2 bases from J, leaving 15 bases between. Germline V gives CDR1 SGHKS, CDR2 YYEKEE (reference sequence). The CDR3 length is 15 residues.

The chain links TRBV9 to TRBJ2-3; D remains unclear. The CDR3 is 14 amino acids. CDR1 is SGDLS, CDR2 YYNGEE, per germline. The germline V and J ends were trimmed by 0 bases and 6 bases, with 11 bases remaining between them. This CDR3 is CASSVVPSKDTQYF. The CDR3 region has the DNA TGTGCCAGCAGCGTAGTACCTTCGAAGGATACGCAGTATTTT.

This chain connects TRBV11-3 to TRBJ2-1; 9 nucleotides match TRBD2. The CDR3 has 15 residues. J was trimmed by 4 bases and V by 1 base; bases with no gene match: 2. Germline V CDR1 and CDR2: SGHNT, YENEEA. The CDR3 protein is CASSLVTSGYNEQFF. The CDR3 DNA is TGTGCCAGCAGCTTAGTGACTAGCGGTTACAATGAGCAGTTCTTC.

This chain connects TRBV11-3 to TRBJ2-7; the D gene could be TRBD1 or TRBD2 (5 bases each). Germline CDR1 is SGHNT and CDR2 is YENEEA. The V gene lost 0 bases and the J gene lost 2 bases, with 11 bases spanning the gap. This CDR3 has 15 amino acids. The chain's CDR3 is CASSLESRGTYEQYF. The CDR3 bases are TGTGCCAGCAGCTTAGAATCTCGGGGCACCTACGAGCAGTACTTC.

This rearrangement joins TRBV12-3 or TRBV12-4 to TRBJ1-2; unclear D gene. Trimming pared 10 bases from V and 6 bases from J, leaving 18 bases between. The CDR3 is 13 residues long. CDR3 protein: CATRLEASHGYTF. DNA of the CDR3: TGTGCCACCCGTTTAGAGGCGTCGCATGGCTACACCTTC.

The CDR3, as DNA: TGCGCCAGCAGTGAATCAACAACCCTAGCCAAAGGAATTCAGTACTTC. Amino acid sequence: CASSESTTLAKGIQYF. The chain carries TRBV10-2 and TRBJ2-4; D perhaps matches TRBD2 (5 bases). This CDR3 comprises 16 residues. Per germline, CDR1 WSHSY and CDR2 SAAADI. V gave up 3 bases and J gave up 10 bases, with 22 bases separating them.

The chain joins TRBV4-1 to TRBJ2-5, with 12 bases matching TRBD2. This CDR3 has 20 residues. Unmatched junction bases numbered 15, after V lost 0 bases and J lost 4 bases. Germline V gene sequence: CDR1 MGHRA, CDR2 YSYEKL. CDR3: CASSQESAQRGLAGPETQYF. The CDR3 nucleotides read TGCGCCAGCAGCCAAGAGAGTGCCCAGCGTGGACTAGCGGGACCAGAGACCCAGTACTTC.

In its sample, this clone was seen once. This chain connects TRBV28 to TRBJ1-5; 11 bases fit TRBD1. With V trimmed by 6 bases and J by 7 bases, 14 bases remained unmatched. This CDR3 contains 17 residues. Germline lookup yields CDR1 MDHEN and CDR2 SYDVKM. This chain's CDR3 is CASSPEAGQGARQPQHF. Here the CDR3 DNA reads TGTGCCAGCAGCCCCGAGGCAGGACAGGGGGCAAGGCAGCCCCAGCATTTT.

The J gene is TRBJ1-1, the V gene TRBV30; D possibly corresponds to TRBD1 (5 bases). Germline V gene sequence: CDR1 GTSNPN, CDR2 SVGIG (reference sequence). V shed 4 bases and J shed 11 bases, with 14 bases lying between them. This CDR3 comprises 11 residues. CDR3 protein: CAWTPLGGAFF. Written as DNA, the CDR3 is TGTGCCTGGACCCCACTGGGGGGTGCTTTCTTT.

J is TRBJ2-1 and V is TRBV19; D tentatively reads TRBD1 or TRBD2 (5 bases each). Trimming shortened V by 5 bases and J by 13 bases, and 21 bases separated the two germline ends. The germline CDR1 and CDR2 sequences are LNHDA and SQIVND (reference sequence). This CDR3 is built from 14 residues. CDR3 amino acids: CASSQTRGPSKQFF. In DNA, the CDR3 is TGTGCCAGTAGTCAGACGAGGGGCCCATCCAAACAGTTCTTC.

The chain carries TRBV5-8 and TRBJ2-7; TRBD1 matches at 9 bases. Germline trimming cut 1 base from V and 4 bases from J; bases unmatched to any gene: 6. The CDR3 loop spans 15 amino acids. Germline loops: CDR1 SGHTS, CDR2 YDEGEE. The CDR3 region is CASSLTDRGRYEQYF. CDR3 DNA: TGTGCCAGCAGCTTGACGGACAGGGGAAGGTACGAGCAGTACTTC.

The CDR3 loop is CAIRPGQGVNEQYF. The CDR3, as DNA: TGTGCCATCAGACCGGGACAGGGTGTCAACGAGCAGTACTTC. The genes are TRBV10-3 and TRBJ2-7; 9 positions agree with TRBD1. Germline CDR1 reads ENHRY; CDR2 reads SYGVKD. V lost 6 bases and J lost 5; bases outside the gene matches: 8. The CDR3 consists of 14 residues.

V usage is TRBV5-4 and J usage is TRBJ2-5; TRBD1 aligns across 7 bases. The CDR3 consists of 14 residues. Germline loops: CDR1 SGHNT, CDR2 YYREEE (reference sequence). With 5 bases clipped from V and 5 bases from J, the junction kept 9 bases outside the gene matches. The CDR3 DNA sequence: TGTGCCAGCAGGGGCCGTGACAGGGACGAGACCCAGTACTTC. This encodes CASRGRDRDETQYF.

J is TRBJ1-1 and V is TRBV9; possibly TRBD1 for D (5 bases). The CDR3 is 15 residues long. Germline assignment: CDR1 SGDLS and CDR2 YYNGEE. V lost 0 bases and J 0 bases, leaving 9 bases between the germline ends. The CDR3 sequence is CASSVDGGMNTEAFF. The CDR3 DNA sequence: TGTGCCAGCAGCGTAGACGGGGGAATGAACACTGAAGCTTTCTTT.

The CDR3 here is CAWRLGGSSYNEQFF. The CDR3 nucleotides are TGTGCCTGGAGACTGGGTGGGAGTTCCTACAATGAGCAGTTCTTC. The rearrangement uses TRBV30 and TRBJ2-1; D may be TRBD2 (5 bases). Germline values: CDR1 GTSNPN, CDR2 SVGIG (reference sequence). V dropped 3 bases and J dropped 1 base, with 13 bases sitting between them. The CDR3 loop spans 15 amino acids.

V gene TRBV7-2 combines with J gene TRBJ2-7; 9 nucleotides agree with TRBD1. Germline CDR1 SGHTA, CDR2 FQGNSA. CDR3 length: 17 residues. V lost 4 bases, J lost 6 bases, and 16 bases stayed unmatched. CDR3 protein: CASSSPKISGQGGEQYF. The CDR3 DNA sequence: TGTGCCAGCAGCTCCCCCAAGATTTCGGGACAGGGCGGCGAGCAGTACTTC.

The chain links TRBV2 to TRBJ1-2; no clear D gene. CDR1 SNHLY and CDR2 FYNNEI come from the germline V gene. The V and J ends lost 1 base and 8 bases respectively, with 11 bases between them. This CDR3 is 13 amino acids long. CDR3 coding DNA: TGTGCCAGCAGTGAAGAGGAGTGGAGCGGCTACACCTTC. This translates into CASSEEEWSGYTF.